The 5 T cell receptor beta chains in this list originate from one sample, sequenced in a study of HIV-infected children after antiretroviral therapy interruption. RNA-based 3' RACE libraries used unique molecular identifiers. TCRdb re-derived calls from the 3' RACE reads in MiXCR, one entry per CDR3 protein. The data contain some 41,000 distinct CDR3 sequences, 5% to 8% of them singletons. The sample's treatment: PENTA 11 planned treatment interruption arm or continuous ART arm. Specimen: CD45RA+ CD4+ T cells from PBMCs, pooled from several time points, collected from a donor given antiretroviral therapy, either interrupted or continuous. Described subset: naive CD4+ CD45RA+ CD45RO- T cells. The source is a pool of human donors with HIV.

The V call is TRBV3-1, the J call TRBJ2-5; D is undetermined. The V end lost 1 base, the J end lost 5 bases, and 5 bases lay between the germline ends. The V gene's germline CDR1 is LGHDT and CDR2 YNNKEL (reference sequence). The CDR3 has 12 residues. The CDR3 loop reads CASSQGFETQYF. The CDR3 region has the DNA TGTGCCAGCAGCCAAGGGTTTGAGACCCAGTACTTC.

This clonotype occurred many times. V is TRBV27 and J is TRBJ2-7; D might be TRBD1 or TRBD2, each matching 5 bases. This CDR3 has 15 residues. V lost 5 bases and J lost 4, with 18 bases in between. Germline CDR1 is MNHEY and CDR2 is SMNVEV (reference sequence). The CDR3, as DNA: TGTGCCAGCAGTACCCAGTGGGGGAGAACGTACGAGCAGTACTTC. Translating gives CASSTQWGRTYEQYF.

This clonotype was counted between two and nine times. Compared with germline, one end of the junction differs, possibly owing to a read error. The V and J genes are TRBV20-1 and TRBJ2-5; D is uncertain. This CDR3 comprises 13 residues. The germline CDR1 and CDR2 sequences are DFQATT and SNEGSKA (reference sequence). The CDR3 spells CSAEKKYQDTQYF. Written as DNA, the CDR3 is TGCAGTGCAGAGAAAAAGTACCAAGACACCCAGTACTTT.

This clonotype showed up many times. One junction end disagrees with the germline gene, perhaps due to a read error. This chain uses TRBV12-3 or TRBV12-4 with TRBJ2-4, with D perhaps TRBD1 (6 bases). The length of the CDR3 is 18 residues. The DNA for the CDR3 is TGTGCAAGCAGCTTAGAAGAAAGAGGACAGTATAGTCAAAACACCTTGTACTTT. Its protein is CASSLEERGQYSQNTLYF.

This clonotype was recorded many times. The CDR3: CASKRGTGNYEQYF. CDR3 coding DNA: TGTGCCAGCAAGCGCGGGACAGGGAACTACGAGCAGTACTTC. The gene calls are TRBV12-3 or TRBV12-4 and TRBJ2-7; 9 nucleotides line up with TRBD1. There are 14 residues in the CDR3. The V and J ends lost 7 bases and 3 bases, in that order; junction bases with no gene match: 7.